The 10 T cell receptor beta chains presented below share a single source sample, sequenced in a study of blood T cell repertoires in COVID-19. Method: immunoSEQ multiplex PCR; TCRdb's copy keeps in-frame clones and lacks some. The table shows 75,000 to 95,000 clones, with 72% occurring only once. The source material was peripheral blood. The receptor set was obtained from a woman aged 60-75 years in a cohort sampled during active or convalescent COVID-19.

This clone has more than one count but fewer than ten. The J gene is TRBJ2-7, the V gene TRBV7-2; unclear D gene. Germline lookup yields CDR1 SGHTA and CDR2 FQGNSA. Trimming removed 1 base at V and 2 bases at J, with 9 bases between. CDR3 length equals 14 residues. In DNA, the CDR3 is TGTGCCAGCAGCTTAGGGCAGGAACCCTACGAGCAGTACTTC. It translates to CASSLGQEPYEQYF.

This clone appeared a single time. The rearrangement joins TRBV6-2 or TRBV6-3 to TRBJ2-7; D possibly corresponds to TRBD2 (7 bases). The V end was cut by 2 bases, the J end by 0 bases, with 29 bases between. This CDR3 is built from 21 residues. From germline, CDR1 is MNHEY and CDR2 SVGEGT. CDR3 in amino acids: CASSYPEFGSGDMLSSYEQYF. For the CDR3, the DNA is TGTGCCAGCAGTTACCCCGAGTTCGGGAGCGGGGACATGCTAAGCTCCTACGAGCAGTACTTC.

Only a few counts were recorded for this clone. The chain carries TRBV15 and TRBJ2-1; D uncertain. Germline CDR1 and CDR2: LNHNV and YYDKDF (reference sequence). V lost 0 bases and J 4 bases, leaving 22 bases between the germline ends. There are 19 residues in the CDR3. The CDR3 DNA reads as TGTGCCACCAGCAGAGATGTGGGTTTTGGTATAGCAAGATACAATGAGCAGTTCTTC. This encodes CATSRDVGFGIARYNEQFF.

CDR3 sequence reads: CSVSGTNSNQPQHF. The CDR3 DNA reads as TGCAGCGTTTCCGGGACAAATAGCAATCAGCCCCAGCATTTT. The chain combines TRBV29-1 with TRBJ1-5, with a weak D call TRBD1 (6 bases). Between the trimmed V and J ends, which lost 5 bases and 0 bases, there was a span of 11 bases. Germline V gives CDR1 SQVTM, CDR2 ANQGSEA. The CDR3 is 14 amino acids.

The chain is built from TRBV5-6 and TRBJ2-3; D is perhaps TRBD2 (5 bases). Deletions cut 0 bases from V and 8 bases from J, with 10 bases between. This CDR3 spans 13 amino acids. The germline V gene has CDR1 SGHDT and CDR2 YYEEEE. The CDR3 DNA is TGTGCCAGCAGCTTGGTCGCTAGCACTACGCAGTATTTT. Residues: CASSLVASTTQYF.

The genes are TRBV9 and TRBJ2-2; D uncertain. Trimming took off 3 bases at V and 6 bases at J, with 18 bases between the two ends. Germline V lookup: CDR1 SGDLS, CDR2 YYNGEE. CDR3 length: 16 amino acids. CDR3 bases: TGTGCCAGCAGCGGAGCCCTGAGCCCCGCCGCCGGGGAGCTGTTTTTT. Translation: CASSGALSPAAGELFF.

The chain joins TRBV6-4 to TRBJ2-1; 9 positions match TRBD2. The CDR3 sequence is 13 residues long. With V trimmed by 6 bases and J by 9 bases, 6 bases remained unmatched. The germline gives CDR1 MRHNA, CDR2 SNTAGT. CDR3 DNA sequence: TGTGCCAGCAGCCCCAGCGGGGGGCTTGAGCAGTTCTTC. The encoded protein is CASSPSGGLEQFF.

This chain links TRBV5-3 with TRBJ2-7, with D perhaps TRBD2 (6 bases). TRBV5-3 is an ORF, with its function uncertain. The CDR3 extends over 12 amino acids. The V gene lost 9 bases and the J gene lost 5 bases, with 15 bases spanning the gap. CDR3 sequence reads: CATHWRVNEQYF. The CDR3 DNA follows: TGTGCCACGCATTGGAGGGTCAACGAGCAGTACTTC.

This clone was recorded a few times. V is TRBV5-1 and J is TRBJ2-5; D is possibly TRBD1 (5 bases). The CDR3 length is 11 residues. Germline V gene lookup returns CDR1 SGHRS and CDR2 YFSETQ. V dropped 5 bases and J dropped 4 bases, with 6 bases sitting between them. The CDR3 DNA sequence: TGCGCCAGCAGACAGGTAGAGACCCAGTACTTC. Amino acids: CASRQVETQYF.

This rearrangement joins TRBV19 to TRBJ2-1; 7 bases fit TRBD2. Germline V lookup: CDR1 LNHDA, CDR2 SQIVND (reference sequence). V lost 1 base and J lost 3; bases outside the gene matches: 12. This CDR3 region has 18 residues. The CDR3 reads CASSIVPGGKGYYNEQFF. The CDR3 region has the DNA TGTGCCAGTAGTATAGTCCCCGGGGGGAAAGGGTACTACAATGAGCAGTTCTTC.